This T cell receptor beta chain was documented in a study of blood T cell repertoires in COVID-19. Study as a whole: Acute and convalescent COVID-19 samples came from the United States, Italy and Spain.

The CDR3 has 14 amino acids. Trimming removed 3 bases at V and 1 base at J, with 7 bases between. Germline V gene sequence: CDR1 MNHEY, CDR2 SVGAGI. The study recruited people aged 18 to 89 years across about two dozen US areas. Self-reported history from a screening survey and questionnaire set each donor's cohort. Only in-frame clones appear in the TCRdb table, and some are missing; sequencing was by immunoSEQ multiplex PCR. The table includes about 320,000 clones, about 88% detected once. The sample comprised PBMCs or T cells enriched from blood (not recorded which). The receptor comes from a man between 60 and 70 years old who had recovered from COVID-19. The chain couples TRBV6-5 to TRBJ1-5; no firm D call. The CDR3 coding sequence is TGTGCCAGCAGTTATAGCAGCAGCAATCAGCCCCAGCATTTT. Translation: CASSYSSSNQPQHF.